The clone carrying this T cell receptor (beta chain) registers medium-sized by frequency. Its antigen is currently unknown. Each patient with active arthritis gave synovial fluid along with matched peripheral blood. Median disease duration was about seven years, range 0.2-19.1. The record originates from a study of synovial regulatory T cells in juvenile arthritis. Study conclusions and caveats: Across patients, iaTreg TCR repertoires were mostly private, partly shared with synovial Teff and blood CPL.

Clones were sequenced by immunoSEQ multiplex PCR, and TCRdb holds only the in-frame ones, with some missing. This table holds about 2,500 clones. The CDR3 spans 18 residues. No DNA was logged. The germline CDR1 and CDR2 sequences are SGHTA and FQGNSA. The TCR sequence derives from a donor aged 2-30 years with juvenile idiopathic arthritis. The chain uses TRBV7-2 and TRBJ2-1; TCRdb picks TRBD2, but there is no DNA to check that call. The source material was Treg cells from the synovium. The CDR3 sequence: CASSLDRTSGSWWDEQFF.